The 29 T cell receptor beta chains below all came from one sample that was sequenced in a study of T-cell memory formation after mild COVID-19. Each CDR3 protein gets one entry after TCRdb re-called the 5' RACE reads with MiXCR. The sample lists some 260,000 distinct CDR3 sequences, about 15% occurring once. The sample consisted of PBMCs or a T cell subset sorted from them (not recorded which). The receptors here all came from a man younger than 35 who had mild COVID-19 (a few samples of this study predate the infection). Cell type and time point are not known.

The chain couples TRBV24-1 to TRBJ2-5; D assignment may be TRBD1 or TRBD2 (7 bases each). Germline CDR1 KGHDR, CDR2 SFDVKD. This CDR3 has 17 residues. Trimming took off 1 base at V and 4 bases at J, with 18 bases between the two ends. The CDR3 DNA is TGTGCCACCAGTGATTTAGGGACAGTTGGGGAGGGAGAGACCCAGTACTTC. Amino acid sequence: CATSDLGTVGEGETQYF.

The chain recombines TRBV6-5 with TRBJ1-3; D remains ambiguous. This CDR3 contains 15 residues. V was clipped by 0 bases and J by 3 bases, with 9 bases between them. Germline V CDR1 and CDR2: MNHEY, SVGAGI. CDR3 residues: CASSYSRPYGNTIYF. Written as DNA, the CDR3 is TGTGCCAGCAGTTACTCCCGTCCGTATGGAAACACCATATATTTT.

This clonotype has just a few counts. This chain connects TRBV12-3 or TRBV12-4 to TRBJ2-1; D remains ambiguous. CDR3 size: 13 residues. V was clipped by 6 bases and J by 5 bases, with 11 bases between them. The CDR3 bases are TGTGCCAGCAGCCTTATTCGGGACAATGAGCAGTTCTTC. It translates to CASSLIRDNEQFF.

This chain uses TRBV7-9 with TRBJ2-7; no clear D. The germline V gene has CDR1 SEHNR and CDR2 FQNEAQ (reference sequence). The CDR3 contains 16 residues. With 1 base removed from V and 0 bases from J, the gap between germline ends came to 13 bases. The CDR3, as DNA: TGTGCCAGCAGCTTAGGAGGCGGCAGGAGCTCCTACGAGCAGTACTTC. Protein product: CASSLGGGRSSYEQYF.

This chain joins TRBV5-1 and TRBJ1-1, with 7 bases matching TRBD1. The CDR3 is 16 residues long. Trimming took 0 bases from V and 2 from J; bases not matched to a gene: 7. Per the germline V gene, CDR1 is SGHRS and CDR2 is YFSETQ. CDR3 sequence (DNA): TGCGCCAGCAGCTTGGGAACGTACAGGGGAAACACTGAAGCTTTCTTT. It translates to CASSLGTYRGNTEAFF.

The chain combines TRBV5-5 with TRBJ1-5; maybe TRBD1 (6 bases). The ends were cut back, 0 bases at V and 8 bases at J, with 18 bases in the middle. This CDR3 is built from 16 residues. Germline CDR1 reads SGHKS; CDR2 reads YYEKEE (reference sequence). CDR3 DNA: TGTGCCAGCAGCTTGGCTGCAGGGGCTACGAAAAAGCCCCAGCATTTT. It is translated as CASSLAAGATKKPQHF.

A few counts support this clonotype. The gene calls are TRBV6-6 and TRBJ1-1; D perhaps matches TRBD1 (6 bases). The length of the CDR3 is 14 residues. Trimming removed 7 bases at V and 5 bases at J, with 17 bases between. Looked up from germline, CDR1 is MNHNY and CDR2 is SVGAGI (reference sequence). CDR3 DNA sequence: TGTGCCAGCACCCCCAGCTGGGGGCAAACTGAAGCTTTCTTT. This translates into CASTPSWGQTEAFF.

This clonotype has ten or more counts. The chain carries TRBV5-1 and TRBJ2-3; D not resolved. The germline CDR1 and CDR2 sequences are SGHRS and YFSETQ. The CDR3 length is 15 residues. Trimming took off 4 bases at V and 0 bases at J, with 12 bases between the two ends. The CDR3 loop reads CASSLERTSTDTQYF. Here the CDR3 DNA reads TGCGCCAGCAGCCTCGAGCGCACCAGCACAGATACGCAGTATTTT.

This chain uses TRBV20-1 with TRBJ2-1, with D possibly TRBD2 on 5 matching bases. From germline, CDR1 is DFQATT and CDR2 SNEGSKA (reference sequence). Trimming shortened V by 2 bases and J by 3 bases, and 11 bases separated the two germline ends. The CDR3 length is 14 residues. The CDR3 is CSARNRGVYNEQFF. As DNA, the CDR3 is TGCAGTGCTAGAAACCGGGGAGTCTACAATGAGCAGTTCTTC.

The rearrangement links TRBV5-1 to TRBJ2-3; 10 bases are shared with TRBD2. This CDR3 has 16 residues. The ends lost 0 bases at V and 2 bases at J; junction bases unmatched: 3. Looked up from germline, CDR1 is SGHRS and CDR2 is YFSETQ. The CDR3 loop reads CASSLGTSGDTDTQYF. The CDR3 DNA reads TGCGCCAGCAGCTTGGGGACTAGCGGAGACACAGATACGCAGTATTTT.

This chain links TRBV9 with TRBJ1-2, with no clear D. The CDR3 sequence is 13 residues long. Trimming removed 0 bases at V and 8 bases at J, with 11 bases between. The germline V gene has CDR1 SGDLS and CDR2 YYNGEE. CDR3 nucleotides: TGTGCCAGCAGCGTAGGGCCAACGGGGGGCTACACCTTC. It yields the protein CASSVGPTGGYTF.

This clonotype came up a few times. The V gene is TRBV7-2, the J gene TRBJ1-6; D might be TRBD1 (6 bases). Trimming pared 3 bases from V and 6 bases from J, leaving 9 bases between. CDR1 and CDR2 from the germline V gene are SGHTA and FQGNSA. This CDR3 has 14 residues. The CDR3 region has the DNA TGTGCCAGCAGCTTTAAACAGGGTAATTCACCCCTCCACTTT. Encoded protein: CASSFKQGNSPLHF.

This CDR3 reads CASRAVNQPQHF. The CDR3 DNA sequence: TGTGCCAGCCGGGCCGTCAATCAGCCCCAGCATTTT. This sequence joins TRBV28 and TRBJ1-5; no clear D gene. Per the germline V gene, CDR1 is MDHEN and CDR2 is SYDVKM. The CDR3 covers 12 residues. V lost 8 bases to trimming and J lost 3 bases, with 8 bases between them.

The gene calls are TRBV2 and TRBJ2-1; D ambiguous. Germline lookup yields CDR1 SNHLY and CDR2 FYNNEI. The CDR3 extends over 12 amino acids. V lost 2 bases, J lost 9 bases, and 8 bases lay in between. CDR3: CASSEFQVEQFF. CDR3 bases: TGTGCCAGCAGTGAATTTCAAGTTGAGCAGTTCTTC.

This clonotype has just a few counts. The J gene is TRBJ2-6, the V gene TRBV24-1, with no clear D. V was pared by 5 bases and J by 4 bases, with 11 bases between. CDR1 KGHDR and CDR2 SFDVKD come from the germline V gene. The length of the CDR3 is 15 residues. The DNA for the CDR3 is TGTGCCACCAGTGTGAACATCGCCGGGGCCAACGTCCTGACTTTC. Its protein is CATSVNIAGANVLTF.

This sequence joins TRBV12-3 or TRBV12-4 and TRBJ2-5; 9 nucleotides match TRBD1. The CDR3 is 15 residues long. Germline trimming cut 8 bases from V and 4 bases from J; bases unmatched to any gene: 11. This CDR3 is CASGARDRDRETQYF. For the CDR3, the DNA is TGTGCCAGCGGGGCCCGGGACAGGGATCGAGAGACCCAGTACTTC.

This clonotype has ten or more counts. The gene calls are TRBV7-9 and TRBJ1-5; D not resolved. Trimming removed 1 base from V and 6 bases from J, with 4 bases in between. CDR3 length equals 12 residues. Germline CDR1 SEHNR, CDR2 FQNEAQ (reference sequence). CDR3 nucleotide sequence: TGTGCCAGCAGCTTAGTTGGTCAGCCCCAGCATTTT. Amino acid sequence: CASSLVGQPQHF. The whole variable domain, filled in from reference TRBV7-9 and TRBJ1-5, reads DTGVSQNPRHKITKRGQNVTFRCDPISEHNRLYWYRQTLGQGPEFLTYFQNEAQLEKSRLLSDRFSAERPKGSFSTLEIQRTEQGDSAMYLCASSLVGQPQHFGDGTRLSIL.

V gene TRBV4-2 combines with J gene TRBJ1-4; 7 bases map to TRBD1. Trimming cost V 0 bases and J 8 bases; bases outside gene matches: 9. Per germline, CDR1 LGHNA and CDR2 YNFKEQ. The CDR3 consists of 16 residues. The DNA of the CDR3 is TGTGCCAGCAGCCAAGATCAGATACAGGGGCTGGAAAAACTGTTTTTT. Its translation: CASSQDQIQGLEKLFF.

The V gene is TRBV7-9, the J gene TRBJ2-3; 11 nucleotides agree with TRBD1. Germline values: CDR1 SEHNR, CDR2 FQNEAQ (reference sequence). CDR3 length: 14 amino acids. The V segment lost 4 bases and the J segment 5 bases; nucleotides outside the gene matches: 2. The CDR3 here is CASSSGQGVDTQYF. CDR3 DNA: TGTGCCAGCAGCTCGGGACAGGGGGTAGATACGCAGTATTTT.

V gene TRBV6-2 or TRBV6-3 combines with J gene TRBJ2-7, with 8 bases identical to TRBD1. With 5 bases clipped from V and 2 bases from J, the junction kept 11 bases outside the gene matches. The germline V gene has CDR1 MNHEY and CDR2 SVGEGT. This CDR3 is 16 amino acids long. In DNA form, the CDR3 reads TGTGCCAGCAGTCTACAGCGGACAGGGAAGACCTACGAGCAGTACTTC. The encoded protein is CASSLQRTGKTYEQYF.

This chain joins TRBV20-1 and TRBJ2-5; no clear D. The length of the CDR3 is 11 residues. The V end was cut by 6 bases, the J end by 5 bases, with 10 bases between. From germline, CDR1 is DFQATT and CDR2 SNEGSKA (reference sequence). CDR3 loop: CSARKEETQYF. CDR3 coding DNA: TGCAGTGCGCGAAAGGAGGAGACCCAGTACTTC.

The chain couples TRBV28 to TRBJ2-7, with D perhaps matching TRBD1 or TRBD2 (6 bases each). The CDR3 loop spans 14 amino acids. Trimming removed 3 bases from V and 7 bases from J, with 16 bases in between. Germline CDR1 MDHEN, CDR2 SYDVKM. This CDR3 reads CASSLAAGAGEQYV. The DNA of the CDR3 is TGTGCCAGCAGTTTGGCCGCAGGGGCGGGGGAGCAGTACGTC.

This clonotype came up many times. V usage is TRBV5-1 and J usage is TRBJ2-5; D is unclear. Germline CDR1 and CDR2: SGHRS and YFSETQ. The CDR3 loop spans 14 amino acids. V was clipped by 0 bases and J by 5 bases, with 11 bases between them. CDR3 in DNA: TGCGCCAGCAGCTTGGGGGGTACCAAGGAGACCCAGTACTTC. This sequence encodes CASSLGGTKETQYF.

The DNA for the CDR3 is TGCAGCGTTGATGGGAGTCTCGGAAACACCATATATTTT. Translating gives CSVDGSLGNTIYF. The chain recombines TRBV29-1 with TRBJ1-3; D is unresolved. Germline CDR1 and CDR2: SQVTM and ANQGSEA. V lost 3 bases and J 4 bases, leaving 10 bases between the germline ends. This CDR3 region has 13 residues.

The chain has TRBV7-9 and TRBJ2-1, with D perhaps TRBD1 (6 bases). V gave up 7 bases and J gave up 4 bases, with 17 bases separating them. The CDR3 sequence is 15 residues long. The germline gives CDR1 SEHNR, CDR2 FQNEAQ (reference sequence). The CDR3 bases are TGTGCCAGCAAATCAGGGGCAGGATCGTACAATGAGCAGTTCTTC. The encoded protein is CASKSGAGSYNEQFF.

This clonotype has only a few counts. The chain combines TRBV27 with TRBJ1-2, with TRBD1 matching over 8 bases. J lost 8 bases, V lost 6 bases, and 11 bases had no gene match. Germline CDR1 and CDR2: MNHEY and SMNVEV (reference sequence). This CDR3 comprises 14 residues. CDR3 protein: CASSEYRGGRGYTF. CDR3 in DNA: TGTGCCAGCAGCGAATACAGGGGGGGTAGAGGCTACACCTTC.

This clonotype has only a few counts. The CDR3 protein is CASSPGTSGGLVRDTQYF. The CDR3 DNA is TGTGCCAGCAGCCCCGGGACTAGCGGGGGGTTGGTGAGAGATACGCAGTATTTT. The gene calls are TRBV11-2 and TRBJ2-3; 15 nucleotides align to TRBD2. CDR3 length: 18 amino acids. Germline values: CDR1 SGHAT, CDR2 FQNNGV. V trimming: 5 bases; J trimming: 5 bases; junction bases outside the gene matches: 11.

J is TRBJ2-1 and V is TRBV10-3; tentative D call: TRBD1 (6 bases). The CDR3 extends over 17 amino acids. V was cut by 3 bases and J by 6 bases, with 21 bases left in between. Germline loops: CDR1 ENHRY, CDR2 SYGVKD. The CDR3 nucleotides are TGTGCCATCAGTGATCTTCCCAGGGGTGGGGGATCCAATGAGCAGTTCTTC. It encodes CAISDLPRGGGSNEQFF.

The gene calls are TRBV10-3 and TRBJ2-7; D is perhaps TRBD1 or TRBD2 (6 bases each). CDR1 is ENHRY and CDR2 is SYGVKD in the germline V gene. The V gene lost 6 bases and the J gene lost 2 bases, with 20 bases spanning the gap. This CDR3 contains 16 residues. The CDR3 region has the DNA TGTGCCATCAGCGTCCACGACCGGGGGCAACCCTACGAGCAGTACTTC. Its translation: CAISVHDRGQPYEQYF.